The 15 T cell receptor beta chains given below trace back to one sample, sequenced in a study of blood T cell repertoires in COVID-19. The table came from immunoSEQ multiplex PCR; TCRdb's copy has only in-frame clones and leaves some out. The profile shows over 90,000 clones, 90% of them singletons. The source material was peripheral blood. The receptors were sampled from a man aged 50-60 years with acute or convalescent COVID-19.

V is TRBV11-3 and J is TRBJ2-2; tentatively, D is TRBD2 (6 bases). Trimming stripped 3 bases from V and 2 bases from J, with 16 bases between. CDR3 size: 17 residues. Germline V gives CDR1 SGHNT, CDR2 YENEEA. The chain's CDR3 is CASSLAGLFLNTGELFF. The CDR3 DNA reads as TGTGCCAGCAGCTTGGCGGGACTTTTCCTAAACACCGGGGAGCTGTTTTTT.

Here the CDR3 reads CASSSQGGNTGELFF. The CDR3 nucleotides are TGTGCCAGCAGCTCCCAGGGAGGGAACACCGGGGAGCTGTTTTTT. The chain combines TRBV5-6 with TRBJ2-2, with D possibly being TRBD2 (6 bases). Germline V gene lookup returns CDR1 SGHDT and CDR2 YYEEEE. The CDR3 is made up of 15 amino acids. V was shortened by 3 bases and J by 1 base, with 10 bases between the two germline ends.

V gene TRBV24-1 combines with J gene TRBJ1-2; the match to TRBD1 covers 8 bases. Trimming at V came to 4 bases and at J to 7 bases, leaving 7 bases not matched to a gene. The CDR3 runs 14 residues. From germline, CDR1 is KGHDR and CDR2 SFDVKD. The CDR3 bases are TGTGCCACCAGTGAGGGGACAGGCGTGGGTGGCTACACCTTC. This translates into CATSEGTGVGGYTF.

The V and J genes are TRBV5-1 and TRBJ2-7; D gene uncertain. The germline V gene has CDR1 SGHRS and CDR2 YFSETQ. This CDR3 is built from 14 residues. V was clipped by 2 bases and J by 0 bases, with 9 bases between them. CDR3 DNA: TGCGCCAGCAGCTTCGACTGGAGCTCCTACGAGCAGTACTTC. Translated, it gives CASSFDWSSYEQYF.

The chain joins TRBV19 to TRBJ1-2; a weak D match, TRBD1 (6 bases). The V gene's germline CDR1 is LNHDA and CDR2 SQIVND (reference sequence). CDR3 length equals 13 residues. V lost 7 bases and J lost 8, with 17 bases in between. The CDR3: CASTEARTEGYTF. The CDR3 DNA reads TGTGCCAGTACCGAGGCACGGACAGAAGGCTACACCTTC.

J is TRBJ2-7 and V is TRBV11-3, with 9 positions matching TRBD2. Germline V lookup: CDR1 SGHNT, CDR2 YENEEA. Trimming removed 4 bases from V and 2 bases from J; junction bases left unmatched: 3. The CDR3 contains 14 residues. The CDR3 region has the DNA TGTGCCAGCAGCTCCACTAGCGGGCCCTACGAGCAGTACTTC. Protein product: CASSSTSGPYEQYF.

The chain carries TRBV10-2 and TRBJ1-2; possible D gene TRBD1, 5 bases. Germline V gene data show CDR1 as WSHSY and CDR2 as SAAADI. V gave up 8 bases and J gave up 4 bases, with 8 bases separating them. The CDR3 length is 11 residues. The CDR3 is CASGGGYGYTF. Here the CDR3 DNA reads TGCGCCAGCGGGGGAGGCTATGGCTACACCTTC.

The rearrangement uses TRBV6-5 and TRBJ2-7; D perhaps matches TRBD2 (5 bases). CDR3 length equals 15 residues. Germline loops: CDR1 MNHEY, CDR2 SVGAGI. V lost 5 bases and J 0 bases, leaving 14 bases between the germline ends. The CDR3 reads CASSNSGVGSYEQYF. In nucleotides, the CDR3 is TGTGCCAGCAGTAATTCCGGGGTGGGCTCCTACGAGCAGTACTTC.

CDR3 coding DNA: TGTGCCAGCACCCTCGGGCTAGCGGGAGTCAATGAGCAGTTCTTC. Translation: CASTLGLAGVNEQFF. V is TRBV28 and J is TRBJ2-1, with 10 bases identical to TRBD2. This CDR3 is 15 amino acids long. Trimming cost V 7 bases and J 6 bases; bases outside gene matches: 9. Germline V gives CDR1 MDHEN, CDR2 SYDVKM.

The CDR3: CASGTSGRHNEQFF. The CDR3 nucleotides read TGTGCTAGTGGGACTAGCGGGAGACACAATGAGCAGTTCTTC. The chain recombines TRBV12-5 with TRBJ2-1; 12 nucleotides align to TRBD2. The CDR3 is made up of 14 amino acids. Trimming took 6 bases from V and 5 from J; bases not matched to a gene: 2. CDR1 and CDR2 (germline): LGHNT, FRNRAP.

The J gene is TRBJ1-4, the V gene TRBV27; D gene unclear. Trimming left V 3 bases short and J 6 bases short, with 17 bases between. Germline CDR1 and CDR2: MNHEY and SMNVEV (reference sequence). The CDR3 consists of 16 residues. CDR3 sequence reads: CASSFFGPPEDEKLFF. The DNA for the CDR3 is TGTGCCAGCAGTTTCTTCGGGCCTCCGGAGGATGAAAAACTGTTTTTT. Filled out from reference TRBV27 and TRBJ1-4, the complete variable domain reads EAQVTQNPRYLITVTGKKLTVTCSQNMNHEYMSWYRQDPGLGLRQIYYSMNVEVTDKGDVPEGYKVSRKEKRNFPLILESPSPNQTSLYFCASSFFGPPEDEKLFFGSGTQLSVL.

The chain combines TRBV7-2 with TRBJ2-5, with D maybe TRBD2 (6 bases). Germline CDR1 and CDR2: SGHTA and FQGNSA. The V end was cut by 1 base, the J end by 5 bases, with 17 bases between. The CDR3 runs to 16 residues. The CDR3 DNA follows: TGTGCCAGCAGCTTAGGGGTGGGGACGGGAGTGGAGACCCAGTACTTC. Its protein product is CASSLGVGTGVETQYF.

The V gene is TRBV24-1, the J gene TRBJ2-1; TRBD1 agrees at 8 bases. The germline gives CDR1 KGHDR, CDR2 SFDVKD. V shed 7 bases and J 5 bases; nucleotides not matched to a gene: 9. The CDR3 runs to 15 residues. This CDR3 reads CATSKGQGAHNEQFF. CDR3 DNA: TGTGCCACCAGCAAAGGGCAGGGGGCCCACAATGAGCAGTTCTTC.

The chain couples TRBV4-2 to TRBJ2-2, with 10 bases fitting TRBD2. V was clipped by 1 base and J by 8 bases; unmatched bases: 10. Germline V gene lookup returns CDR1 LGHNA and CDR2 YNFKEQ. This CDR3 contains 17 residues. The CDR3 coding sequence is TGTGCCAGCAGCCAAGCTTCAGCGGGAGGGCCGGGAGGGGAGCTGTTTTTT. Amino acids: CASSQASAGGPGGELFF.

The J gene is TRBJ1-1, the V gene TRBV18, with 8 bases matching TRBD1. The length of the CDR3 is 16 residues. The germline gives CDR1 KGHSH, CDR2 LQKENI. Trimming cost V 3 bases and J 1 base; bases outside gene matches: 7. The CDR3 is CASSPTGAVENTEAFF. CDR3 DNA sequence: TGTGCCAGCTCACCGACAGGGGCGGTTGAGAACACTGAAGCTTTCTTT.